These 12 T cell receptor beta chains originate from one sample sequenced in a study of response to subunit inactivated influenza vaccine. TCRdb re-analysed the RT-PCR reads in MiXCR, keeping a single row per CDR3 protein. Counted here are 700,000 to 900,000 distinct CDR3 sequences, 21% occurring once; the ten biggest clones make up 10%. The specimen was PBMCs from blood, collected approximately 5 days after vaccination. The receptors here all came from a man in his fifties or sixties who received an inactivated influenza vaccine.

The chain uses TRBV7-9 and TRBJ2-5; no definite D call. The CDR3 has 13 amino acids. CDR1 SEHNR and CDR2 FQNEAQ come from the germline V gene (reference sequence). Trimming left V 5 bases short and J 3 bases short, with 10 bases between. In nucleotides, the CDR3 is TGTGCCAGCAGCGCCCGGACGGAAGAGACCCAGTACTTC. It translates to CASSARTEETQYF.

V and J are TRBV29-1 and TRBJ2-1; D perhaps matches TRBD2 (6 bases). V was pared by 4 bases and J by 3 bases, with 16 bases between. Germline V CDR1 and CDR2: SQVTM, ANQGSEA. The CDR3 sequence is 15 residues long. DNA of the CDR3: TGCAGCGTTGTATCGGCGGGAACACACTACAATGAGCAGTTCTTC. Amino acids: CSVVSAGTHYNEQFF.

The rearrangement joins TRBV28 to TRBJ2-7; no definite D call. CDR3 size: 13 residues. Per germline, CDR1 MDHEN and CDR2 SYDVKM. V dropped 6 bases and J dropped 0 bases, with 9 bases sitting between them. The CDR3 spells CASSRRTSYEQYF. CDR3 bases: TGTGCCAGCAGCCGACGGACCTCCTACGAGCAGTACTTC.

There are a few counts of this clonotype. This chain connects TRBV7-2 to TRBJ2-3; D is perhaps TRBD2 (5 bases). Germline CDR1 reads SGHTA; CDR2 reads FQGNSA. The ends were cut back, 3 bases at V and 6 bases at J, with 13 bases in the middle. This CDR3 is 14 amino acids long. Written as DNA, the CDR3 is TGTGCCAGCAGCTTCGGACTGAGGTTGGATACGCAGTATTTT. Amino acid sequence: CASSFGLRLDTQYF. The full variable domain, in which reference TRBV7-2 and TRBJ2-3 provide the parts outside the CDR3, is GAGVSQSPSNKVTEKGKDVELRCDPISGHTALYWYRQSLGQGLEFLIYFQGNSAPDKSGLPSDRFSAERTGGSVSTLTIQRTQQEDSAVYLCASSFGLRLDTQYFGPGTRLTVL.

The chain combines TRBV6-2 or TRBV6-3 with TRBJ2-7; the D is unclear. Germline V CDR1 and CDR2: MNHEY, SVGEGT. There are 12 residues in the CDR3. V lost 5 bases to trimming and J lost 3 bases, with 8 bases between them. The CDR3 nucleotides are TGTGCCAGCAGTGCCATTTTCTACGAGCAGTACTTC. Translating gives CASSAIFYEQYF.

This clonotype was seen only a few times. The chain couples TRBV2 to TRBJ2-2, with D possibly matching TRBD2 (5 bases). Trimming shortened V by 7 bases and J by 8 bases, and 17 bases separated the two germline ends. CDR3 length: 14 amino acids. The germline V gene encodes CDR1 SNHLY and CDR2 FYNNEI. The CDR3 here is CASIWRPDGGELFF. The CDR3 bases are TGTGCCAGCATTTGGAGGCCCGATGGGGGGGAGCTGTTTTTT.

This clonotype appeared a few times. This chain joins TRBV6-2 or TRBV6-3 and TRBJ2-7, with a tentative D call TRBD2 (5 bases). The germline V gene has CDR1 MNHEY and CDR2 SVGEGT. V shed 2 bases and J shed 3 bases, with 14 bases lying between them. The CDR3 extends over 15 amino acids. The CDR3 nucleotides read TGTGCCAGCAGTTACAGAGACTACCGAGGCTACGAGCAGTACTTC. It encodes CASSYRDYRGYEQYF.

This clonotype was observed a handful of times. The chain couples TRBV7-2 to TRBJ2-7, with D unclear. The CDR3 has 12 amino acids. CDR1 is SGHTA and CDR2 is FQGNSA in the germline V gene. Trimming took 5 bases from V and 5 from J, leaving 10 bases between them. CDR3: CASSPQTDEQYF. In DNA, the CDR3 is TGTGCCAGCAGCCCTCAGACCGACGAGCAGTACTTC. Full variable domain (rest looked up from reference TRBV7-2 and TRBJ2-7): GAGVSQSPSNKVTEKGKDVELRCDPISGHTALYWYRQSLGQGLEFLIYFQGNSAPDKSGLPSDRFSAERTGGSVSTLTIQRTQQEDSAVYLCASSPQTDEQYFGPGTRLTVT.

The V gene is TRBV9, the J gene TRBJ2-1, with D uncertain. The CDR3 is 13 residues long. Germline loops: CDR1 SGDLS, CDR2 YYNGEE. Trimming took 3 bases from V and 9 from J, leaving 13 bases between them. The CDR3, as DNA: TGTGCCAGCAGCGGAAGGCCCTGGGGTGAGCAGTTCTTC. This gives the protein CASSGRPWGEQFF.

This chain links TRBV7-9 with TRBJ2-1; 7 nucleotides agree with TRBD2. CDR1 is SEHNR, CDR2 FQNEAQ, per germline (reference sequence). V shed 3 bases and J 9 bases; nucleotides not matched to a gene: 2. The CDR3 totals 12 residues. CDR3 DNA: TGTGCCAGCAGCTTTTGGGAGGGTGAGCAGTTCTTC. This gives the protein CASSFWEGEQFF. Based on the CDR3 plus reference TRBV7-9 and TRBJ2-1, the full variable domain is DTGVSQNPRHKITKRGQNVTFRCDPISEHNRLYWYRQTLGQGPEFLTYFQNEAQLEKSRLLSDRFSAERPKGSFSTLEIQRTEQGDSAMYLCASSFWEGEQFFGPGTRLTVL.

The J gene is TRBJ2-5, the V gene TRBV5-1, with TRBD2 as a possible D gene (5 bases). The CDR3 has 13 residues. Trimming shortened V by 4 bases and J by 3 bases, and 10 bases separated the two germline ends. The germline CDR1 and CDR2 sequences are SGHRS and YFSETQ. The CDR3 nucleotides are TGCGCCAGCAGCGTCCTAGCTGAAGAGACCCAGTACTTC. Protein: CASSVLAEETQYF.

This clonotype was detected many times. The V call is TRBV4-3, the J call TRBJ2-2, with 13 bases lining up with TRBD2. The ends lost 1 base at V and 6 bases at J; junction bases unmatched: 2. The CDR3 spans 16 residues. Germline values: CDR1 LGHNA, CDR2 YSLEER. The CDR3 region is CASSQGTSGSPGELFF. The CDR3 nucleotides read TGCGCCAGCAGCCAAGGGACTAGCGGGAGTCCCGGGGAGCTGTTTTTT.